This T cell receptor beta chain is from a study of blood T cell repertoires in COVID-19. For the study at large: Both acute and convalescent COVID-19 samples were obtained from the United States, Italy and Spain.

CDR1 and CDR2 from the germline V gene are SGHNT and YYREEE (reference sequence). V was trimmed by 6 bases and J by 2 bases, leaving 11 bases between them. This CDR3 is built from 13 residues. Sequencing used immunoSEQ multiplex PCR; TCRdb keeps in-frame clones, though not all of them. The sample includes about 130,000 clones, roughly 90% of them seen just once. Sequencing used peripheral blood. The V and J genes are TRBV5-4 and TRBJ1-2, with D uncertain. The TCR was taken from a man aged 70 or older with active COVID-19. Here the CDR3 DNA reads TGTGCCAGCACTGCGGGCCTAAACTATGGCTACACCTTC. Translated, it gives CASTAGLNYGYTF.